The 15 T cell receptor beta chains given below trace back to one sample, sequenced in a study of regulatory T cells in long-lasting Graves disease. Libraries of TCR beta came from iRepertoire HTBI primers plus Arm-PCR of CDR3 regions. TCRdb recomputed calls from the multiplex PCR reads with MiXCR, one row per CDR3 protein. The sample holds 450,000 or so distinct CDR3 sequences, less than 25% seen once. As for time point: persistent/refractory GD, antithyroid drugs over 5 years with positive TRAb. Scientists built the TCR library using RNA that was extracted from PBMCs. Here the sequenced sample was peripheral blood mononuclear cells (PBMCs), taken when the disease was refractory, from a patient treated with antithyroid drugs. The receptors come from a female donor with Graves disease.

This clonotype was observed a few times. The CDR3 bases are TGTGCCAGCAGTTCCCGCGTAGGTCTAGAGCCTTCCTACGAGCAGTACTTC. Amino acid sequence: CASSSRVGLEPSYEQYF. This chain links TRBV28 with TRBJ2-7; unclear D gene. The CDR3 contains 17 residues. The germline CDR1 and CDR2 sequences are MDHEN and SYDVKM. V dropped 4 bases and J dropped 1 base, with 20 bases sitting between them.

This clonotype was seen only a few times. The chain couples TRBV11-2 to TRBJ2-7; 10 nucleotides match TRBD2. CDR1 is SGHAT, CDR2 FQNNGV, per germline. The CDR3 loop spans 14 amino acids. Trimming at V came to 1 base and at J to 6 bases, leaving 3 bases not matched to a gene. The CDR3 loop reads CASSLASGSLEQYF. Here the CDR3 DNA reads TGTGCCAGCAGCTTAGCTAGCGGGAGTCTCGAGCAGTACTTC.

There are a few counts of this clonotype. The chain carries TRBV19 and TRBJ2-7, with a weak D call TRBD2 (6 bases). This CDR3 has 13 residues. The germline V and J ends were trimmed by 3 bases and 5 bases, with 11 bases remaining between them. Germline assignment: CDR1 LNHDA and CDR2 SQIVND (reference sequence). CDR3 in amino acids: CASSIGGIDEQYF. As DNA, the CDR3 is TGTGCCAGTAGTATCGGGGGAATCGACGAGCAGTACTTC.

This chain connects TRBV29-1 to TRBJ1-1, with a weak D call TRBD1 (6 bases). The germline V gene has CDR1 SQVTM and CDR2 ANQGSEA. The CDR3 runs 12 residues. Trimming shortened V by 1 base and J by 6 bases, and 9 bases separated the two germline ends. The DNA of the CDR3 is TGCAGCGTTGAAGGGACAGCCTCTGAAGCTTTCTTT. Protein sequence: CSVEGTASEAFF.

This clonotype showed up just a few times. The chain's CDR3 is CASSPRWDRSGELFF. The CDR3 bases are TGCGCCAGCAGCCCACGATGGGACAGGTCCGGGGAGCTGTTTTTT. The chain has TRBV4-1 and TRBJ2-2, with 8 bases that match TRBD1. The junction had 7 bases not matched to a gene; V was cut back by 4 bases and J by 6 bases. CDR3 length: 15 amino acids. Per germline, CDR1 MGHRA and CDR2 YSYEKL.

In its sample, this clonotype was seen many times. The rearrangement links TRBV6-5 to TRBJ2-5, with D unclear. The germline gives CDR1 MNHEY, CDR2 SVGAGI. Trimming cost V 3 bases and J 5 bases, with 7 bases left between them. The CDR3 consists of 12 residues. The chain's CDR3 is CASSYGTETQYF. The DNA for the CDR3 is TGTGCCAGCAGTTATGGTACGGAGACCCAGTACTTC.

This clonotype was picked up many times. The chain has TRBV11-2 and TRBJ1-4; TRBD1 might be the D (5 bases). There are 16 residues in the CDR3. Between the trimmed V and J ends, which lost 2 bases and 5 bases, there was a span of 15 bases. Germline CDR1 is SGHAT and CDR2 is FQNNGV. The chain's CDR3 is CASSLFEGQVNEKLFF. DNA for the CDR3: TGTGCCAGCAGCTTATTCGAGGGGCAGGTGAATGAAAAACTGTTTTTT.

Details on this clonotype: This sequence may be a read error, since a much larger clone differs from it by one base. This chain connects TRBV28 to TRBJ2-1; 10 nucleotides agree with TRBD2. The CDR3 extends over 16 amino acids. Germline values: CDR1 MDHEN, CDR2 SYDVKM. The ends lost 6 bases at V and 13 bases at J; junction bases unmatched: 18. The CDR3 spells CASSLGLADNQETQFF. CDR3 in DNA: TGTGCCAGCAGCCTCGGACTAGCGGACAACCAAGAGACCCAGTTCTTC.

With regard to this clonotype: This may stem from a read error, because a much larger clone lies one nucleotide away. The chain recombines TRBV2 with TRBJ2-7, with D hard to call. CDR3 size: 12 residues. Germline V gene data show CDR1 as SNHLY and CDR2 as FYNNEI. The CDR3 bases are TGTGCCAGCAGTGAAGTCGTCTACGAGCGGTACTTC. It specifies CASSEVVYERYF.

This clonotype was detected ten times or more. The CDR3 coding sequence is TGTGCCAGCACGATGGCAGCGACTAGCGGGGCCAGATACTTC. It yields the protein CASTMAATSGARYF. The chain carries TRBV6-2 or TRBV6-3 and TRBJ2-7, with 11 bases lining up with TRBD2. The germline CDR1 and CDR2 sequences are MNHEY and SVGEGT. The CDR3 spans 14 residues. The V gene end was trimmed by 7 bases and the J gene end by 13 bases; junction bases not matched to a gene: 15.

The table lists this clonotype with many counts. CDR3 amino acids: CASSKPGGAGYGYTF. CDR3 DNA: TGTGCCAGCAGTAAACCAGGGGGCGCTGGCTATGGCTACACCTTC. This chain links TRBV6-1 with TRBJ1-2; TRBD1 aligns across 8 bases. Germline V CDR1 and CDR2: MNHNS, SASEGT. The CDR3 covers 15 residues. The V segment lost 5 bases and the J segment 4 bases; nucleotides outside the gene matches: 9.

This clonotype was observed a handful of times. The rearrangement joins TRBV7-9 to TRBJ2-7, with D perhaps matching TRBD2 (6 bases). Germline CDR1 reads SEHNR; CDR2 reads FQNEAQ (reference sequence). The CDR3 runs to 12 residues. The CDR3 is CATRWGAYEQYF. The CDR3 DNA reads TGTGCTACCCGGTGGGGGGCCTACGAGCAGTACTTC.

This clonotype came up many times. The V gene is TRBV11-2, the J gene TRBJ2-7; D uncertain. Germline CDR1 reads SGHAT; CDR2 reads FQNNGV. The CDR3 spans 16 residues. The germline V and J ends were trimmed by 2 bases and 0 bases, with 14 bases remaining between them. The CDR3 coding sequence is TGTGCCAGCAGCTTATCCCCCCCATTTACCTCCTACGAGCAGTACTTC. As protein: CASSLSPPFTSYEQYF.

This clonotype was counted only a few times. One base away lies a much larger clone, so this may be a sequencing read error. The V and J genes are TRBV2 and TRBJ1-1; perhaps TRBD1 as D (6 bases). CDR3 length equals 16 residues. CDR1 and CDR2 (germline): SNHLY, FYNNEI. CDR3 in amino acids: CTSSERGLDSVTEAFF. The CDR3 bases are TGTACCAGCAGTGAGCGGGGATTGGACAGTGTCACTGAAGCTTTCTTT.

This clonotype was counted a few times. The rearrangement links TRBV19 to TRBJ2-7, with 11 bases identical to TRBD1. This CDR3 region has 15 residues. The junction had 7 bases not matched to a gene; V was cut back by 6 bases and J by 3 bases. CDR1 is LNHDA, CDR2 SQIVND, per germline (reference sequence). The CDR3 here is CASSRGTGGFYEQYF. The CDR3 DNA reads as TGTGCCAGTAGCAGGGGGACAGGGGGTTTCTACGAGCAGTACTTC.